This TCR beta chain was sequenced for a study of blood T cell repertoires in COVID-19. The overall study: Specimens from acute and convalescent COVID-19 originated in the United States, Italy and Spain. PBMCs, B-cell-depleted T cells, or T cells provided the cDNA or gDNA that made up the material.

CDR1 and CDR2 (germline): SGHRS, YFSETQ. J gave up 5 bases and V 5 bases, and 7 bases lay outside the gene matches. The CDR3 runs to 13 residues. This clone was seen more than once but under ten times. Per the authors' pipeline: Amplifying reference gene primers gave estimates of nucleated cell counts. Sequencing was performed with immunoSEQ multiplex PCR; in TCRdb, only in-frame clones are kept and a portion is missing. D and trimming were read from the DNA, whereas the V and J calls and clone size are those reported in that table. The sample has approximately 160,000 clones, roughly 84% seen once; the top ten hold 5.5% to 8.5%.

This clonotype originated in a woman between 50 and 59 years old who had recovered from COVID-19. The rearrangement uses TRBV5-1 and TRBJ2-7, with 7 positions matching TRBD1. The sequenced sample was PBMCs or T cells enriched from blood (not recorded which). The CDR3 protein is CASREQGTHEQYF. CDR3 nucleotides: TGCGCCAGCAGGGAACAGGGGACGCACGAGCAGTACTTC.